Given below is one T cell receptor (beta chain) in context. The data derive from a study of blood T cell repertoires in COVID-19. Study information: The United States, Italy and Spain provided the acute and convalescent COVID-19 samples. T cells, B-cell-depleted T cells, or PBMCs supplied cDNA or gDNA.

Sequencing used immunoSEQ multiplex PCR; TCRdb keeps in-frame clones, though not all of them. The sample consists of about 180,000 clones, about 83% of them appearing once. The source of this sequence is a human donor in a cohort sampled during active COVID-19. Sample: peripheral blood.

The CDR3 region is CASSPGQGPQHF. In nucleotides, the CDR3 is TGTGCCAGCAGTCCGGGACAGGGCCCCCAGCATTTT. V and J are TRBV12-3 or TRBV12-4 and TRBJ1-5; 9 bases are a match to TRBD1. V dropped 5 bases and J dropped 10; count of bases not matched to a gene: 3. There are 12 residues in the CDR3.